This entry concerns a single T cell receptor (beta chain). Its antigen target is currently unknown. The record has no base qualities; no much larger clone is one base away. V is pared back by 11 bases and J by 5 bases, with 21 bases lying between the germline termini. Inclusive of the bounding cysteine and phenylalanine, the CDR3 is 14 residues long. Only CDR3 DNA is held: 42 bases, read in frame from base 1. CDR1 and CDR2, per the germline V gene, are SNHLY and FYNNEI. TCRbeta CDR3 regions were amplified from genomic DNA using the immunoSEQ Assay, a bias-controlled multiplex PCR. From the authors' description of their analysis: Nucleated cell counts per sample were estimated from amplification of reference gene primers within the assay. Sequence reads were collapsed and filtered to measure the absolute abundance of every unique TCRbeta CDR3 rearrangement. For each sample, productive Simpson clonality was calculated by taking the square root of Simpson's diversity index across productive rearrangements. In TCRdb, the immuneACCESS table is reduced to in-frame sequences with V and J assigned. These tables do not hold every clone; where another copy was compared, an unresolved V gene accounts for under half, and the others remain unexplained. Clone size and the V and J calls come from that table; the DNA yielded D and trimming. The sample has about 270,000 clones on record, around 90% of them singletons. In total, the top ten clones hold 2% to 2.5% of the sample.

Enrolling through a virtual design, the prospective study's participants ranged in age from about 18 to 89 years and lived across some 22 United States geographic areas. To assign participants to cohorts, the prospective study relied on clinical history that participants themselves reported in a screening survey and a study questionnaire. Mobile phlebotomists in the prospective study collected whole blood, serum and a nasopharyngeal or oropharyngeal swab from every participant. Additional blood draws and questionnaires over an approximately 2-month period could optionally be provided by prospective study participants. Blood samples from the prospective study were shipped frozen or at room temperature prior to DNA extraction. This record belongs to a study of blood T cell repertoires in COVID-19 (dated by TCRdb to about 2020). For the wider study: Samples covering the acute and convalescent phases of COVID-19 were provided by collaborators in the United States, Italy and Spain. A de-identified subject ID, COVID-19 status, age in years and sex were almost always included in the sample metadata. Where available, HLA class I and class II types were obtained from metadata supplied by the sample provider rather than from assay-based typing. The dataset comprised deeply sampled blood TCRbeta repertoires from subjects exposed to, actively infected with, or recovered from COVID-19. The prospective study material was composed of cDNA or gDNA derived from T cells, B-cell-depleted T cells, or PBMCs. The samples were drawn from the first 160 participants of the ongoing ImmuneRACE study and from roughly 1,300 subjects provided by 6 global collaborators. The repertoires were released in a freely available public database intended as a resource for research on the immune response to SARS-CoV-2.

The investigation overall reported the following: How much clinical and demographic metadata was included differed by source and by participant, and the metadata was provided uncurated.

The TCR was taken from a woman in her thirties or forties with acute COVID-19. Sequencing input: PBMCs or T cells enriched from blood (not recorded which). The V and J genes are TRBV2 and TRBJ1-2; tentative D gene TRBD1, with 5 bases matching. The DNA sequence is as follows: TGTGCCTCTACCCCCCTTAGTGGGGGGTATGGCTACACCTTC. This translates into CASTPLSGGYGYTF.